This T cell receptor (beta chain) derives from a study of CD8+ T cells in alopecia areata. Looking at the study overall: For the treated group, dosing was oral tofacitinib at 5 to 10 mg twice daily. The investigators scored severity in treated patients by the percentage of affected scalp area.

Treatment here: oral pan-JAK inhibitor, 5-10 mg twice daily. The germline V and J ends were trimmed by 2 bases and 0 bases, with 11 bases remaining between them. Germline CDR1 SNHLY, CDR2 FYNNEI. The CDR3 has 16 residues. Investigators isolated RNA and reverse transcribed it into cDNA to act as the sequencing template. Generated by immunoSEQ multiplex PCR, the TCRdb table keeps only in-frame clones and is missing some. The data show tens of thousands of clones, just under 95% seen once. As for this clone: Its antigen is as yet unknown.

Findings and caveats of the study: In scalp samples, resident alphabeta T cells of normal skin are also sequenced.

The sequence derives from a human donor with alopecia areata. V gene TRBV2 combines with J gene TRBJ2-4; D gene ambiguous. The material was CD8+ T cells sorted from blood, obtained at week 24, from a patient treated with tofacitinib. CDR3 region: CASSEQALRAKNIQYF. The CDR3 DNA is TGTGCCAGCAGTGAACAGGCCTTACGAGCCAAAAACATTCAGTACTTC.